One and the same sample provided the 8 T cell receptor beta chains below, sequenced in a study of T-cell reconstitution after alpha-beta-depleted transplantation in children. Preparation of the TCRbeta library was carried out with unique molecular identifiers. One entry per CDR3 protein, called by TCRdb with MiXCR from the PCR reads. Of some 200,000 distinct CDR3 sequences in the sample, approximately 6.8% were seen once. Sequencing used PBMCs, obtained before TCRalphabeta/CD19-depleted stem cell transplant. The receptors come from a girl under three years old with combined immunodeficiency, due to receive a stem cell transplant.

Ten or more counts support this clonotype. The rearrangement joins TRBV4-3 to TRBJ2-2, with D perhaps matching TRBD2 (5 bases). This CDR3 contains 13 residues. Trimming took off 1 base at V and 8 bases at J, with 8 bases between the two ends. From germline, CDR1 is LGHNA and CDR2 YSLEER. The CDR3 DNA reads TGCGCCAGCAGCCAAGGCGGGCGAGGGGAGCTGTTTTTT. This translates into CASSQGGRGELFF.

This clonotype was seen ten or more times. The chain links TRBV7-6 to TRBJ2-1; 8 bases match TRBD2. The CDR3 contains 18 residues. The germline CDR1 and CDR2 sequences are SGHVS and FNYEAQ. V was clipped by 0 bases and J by 8 bases; unmatched bases: 15. In DNA form, the CDR3 reads TGTGCCAGCAGCTTAGCCCCCTGGCGGGAGGAGGGTAGCCATGAGCAGTTCTTC. Protein product: CASSLAPWREEGSHEQFF.

The chain combines TRBV29-1 with TRBJ2-5; 10 bases fit TRBD1. Germline CDR1 SQVTM, CDR2 ANQGSEA. The length of the CDR3 is 12 residues. Trimming cost V 6 bases and J 5 bases; bases outside gene matches: 3. The CDR3 DNA reads as TGCAGCGTCAGGACAGGGGGGGAGACCCAGTACTTC. This translates into CSVRTGGETQYF.

Ten or more counts support this clonotype. The genes are TRBV6-1 and TRBJ2-7; 11 positions match TRBD1. Germline-derived CDR1 and CDR2 are MNHNS and SASEGT. The CDR3 sequence is 15 residues long. Trimming took 4 bases from V and 2 from J; bases not matched to a gene: 4. The DNA of the CDR3 is TGTGCCAGCAGTGGGACAGGGGGCCTCCCCTACGAGCAGTACTTC. Translating gives CASSGTGGLPYEQYF.

This clonotype has ten or more counts. V usage is TRBV29-1 and J usage is TRBJ2-7; no reliable D call. Germline-derived CDR1 and CDR2 are SQVTM and ANQGSEA. V lost 4 bases to trimming and J lost 7 bases, with 14 bases between them. The CDR3 is made up of 12 amino acids. In DNA form, the CDR3 reads TGCAGCGTTGGGGAAGCCCTAGTAGAGCAGTACTTC. Its protein is CSVGEALVEQYF.

This clonotype was seen repeatedly, ten times or more. The chain has TRBV5-6 and TRBJ2-1; 7 bases map to TRBD2. Germline assignment: CDR1 SGHDT and CDR2 YYEEEE. Trimming cost V 6 bases and J 6 bases; bases outside gene matches: 18. The CDR3 runs to 17 residues. CDR3: CASTNFLSGVLANEQFF. The CDR3, as DNA: TGTGCCAGCACCAATTTCTTAAGCGGGGTTTTGGCCAATGAGCAGTTCTTC.

This clonotype came up many times. The chain couples TRBV20-1 to TRBJ2-1; 10 bases are a match to TRBD2. V was pared by 3 bases and J by 2 bases, with 4 bases of the junction left unmatched. Germline V gives CDR1 DFQATT, CDR2 SNEGSKA (reference sequence). The CDR3 has 15 residues. The CDR3 DNA sequence: TGCAGTGCTAGCTCTAGCGGGAGTGCCTACAATGAGCAGTTCTTC. This sequence encodes CSASSSGSAYNEQFF.

This clonotype was observed a few times. The genes are TRBV6-2 or TRBV6-3 and TRBJ2-7; 9 nucleotides align to TRBD2. CDR1 and CDR2 (germline): MNHEY, SVGEGT. The CDR3 spans 14 residues. V was clipped by 2 bases and J by 4 bases; unmatched bases: 3. CDR3 amino acids: CASSYEREVYEQYF. CDR3 sequence (DNA): TGTGCCAGCAGTTACGAGCGGGAGGTTTACGAGCAGTACTTC.